A selection of T cell receptor beta chains follows, all from one sample in a study of OX40 agonist ivuxolimab in advanced cancers. TCRdb's table, derived via immunoSEQ multiplex PCR, lists solely in-frame clones and lacks some. The data hold tens of thousands of clones, with over 85% observed a single time. Sequencing was performed on CD4+ or CD8+ T cells sorted from blood, taken in a trial of the OX40 agonist ivuxolimab. The receptors were gathered from an adult with an advanced solid tumor such as melanoma, head and neck, liver or kidney cancer. CDR3s include the opening cysteine and the closing phenylalanine or tryptophan. D genes are given only for firm matches. Size values are once, few and many counts, or a class for expanded clones, and some rows have none.

d_call: NA
j_call: TRBJ2-3
clone_size: NA
v_call: TRBV9
cdr3_aa: CASSSMGGGDTYTDTQYF
cdr3_nt: TGTGCCAGCAGCTCTATGGGGGGAGGGGACACCTACACAGATACGCAGTATTTT

d_call: TRBD2
j_call: TRBJ2-1
clone_size: NA
v_call: TRBV10-1
cdr3_aa: CASSTSGIYNEQFF
cdr3_nt: TGCGCCAGCAGTACTAGCGGGATCTACAATGAGCAGTTCTTC

d_call: NA
j_call: TRBJ2-1
clone_size: NA
v_call: TRBV27
cdr3_aa: CASIASYNEQFF
cdr3_nt: TGTGCCAGCATTGCATCTTACAATGAGCAGTTCTTC

d_call: NA
j_call: TRBJ2-7
clone_size: NA
v_call: TRBV7-9
cdr3_aa: CASSFSGSSYEQYF
cdr3_nt: TGTGCCAGCAGCTTCTCCGGGTCCTCCTACGAGCAGTACTTC

d_call: NA
j_call: TRBJ2-2
clone_size: NA
v_call: TRBV9
cdr3_aa: CASAGSSGELFF
cdr3_nt: TGTGCCAGCGCGGGGTCATCCGGGGAGCTGTTTTTT

d_call: TRBD2
j_call: TRBJ2-1
clone_size: NA
v_call: TRBV6-1
cdr3_aa: CAIWTSGYNEQFF
cdr3_nt: TGTGCCATCTGGACTAGCGGCTACAATGAGCAGTTCTTC

d_call: TRBD2
j_call: TRBJ2-7
clone_size: NA
v_call: TRBV19
cdr3_aa: CASSIRPGGEQYF
cdr3_nt: TGTGCCAGTAGTATTAGGCCGGGGGGCGAGCAGTACTTC

d_call: TRBD1
j_call: TRBJ1-1
clone_size: NA
v_call: TRBV29-1
cdr3_aa: CSVEGQGVEAFF
cdr3_nt: TGCAGCGTTGAAGGACAGGGGGTGGAAGCTTTCTTT

d_call: TRBD2
j_call: TRBJ2-2
clone_size: NA
v_call: TRBV7-2
cdr3_aa: CASSLLAGGATGELFF
cdr3_nt: TGTGCCAGCAGCTTACTAGCGGGAGGGGCTACCGGGGAGCTGTTTTTT

d_call: TRBD1
j_call: TRBJ1-1
clone_size: NA
v_call: TRBV10-2
cdr3_aa: CASSDGQGLNTEAFF
cdr3_nt: TGCGCCAGCAGTGACGGACAGGGGTTGAACACTGAAGCTTTCTTT

d_call: NA
j_call: TRBJ2-1
clone_size: NA
v_call: TRBV19
cdr3_aa: CASSDLGPTNEQFF
cdr3_nt: TGTGCCAGTAGTGACCTCGGGCCGACCAATGAGCAGTTCTTC

d_call: TRBD1
j_call: TRBJ2-1
clone_size: NA
v_call: TRBV4-2
cdr3_aa: CASSRRDRENEQFF
cdr3_nt: TGTGCCAGCAGCCGTAGGGACAGGGAAAATGAGCAGTTCTTC

d_call: NA
j_call: TRBJ2-5
clone_size: NA
v_call: TRBV15
cdr3_aa: CATSRDRMEETQYF
cdr3_nt: TGTGCCACCAGCAGAGATCGGATGGAAGAGACCCAGTACTTC

d_call: TRBD1
j_call: TRBJ1-6
clone_size: NA
v_call: TRBV30
cdr3_aa: CAWSGGQGDPLHF
cdr3_nt: TGTGCCTGGAGTGGAGGACAGGGGGATCCCCTCCACTTT

d_call: NA
j_call: TRBJ2-1
clone_size: few
v_call: TRBV4-3
cdr3_aa: CASSQDQSPANEQFF
cdr3_nt: TGCGCCAGCAGCCAAGATCAAAGCCCTGCAAATGAGCAGTTCTTC

d_call: NA
j_call: TRBJ2-1
clone_size: once
v_call: TRBV5-1
cdr3_aa: CASRPDGGTGNEQFF
cdr3_nt: TGCGCCAGCAGACCGGACGGAGGAACGGGAAATGAGCAGTTCTTC

d_call: NA
j_call: TRBJ2-5
clone_size: NA
v_call: TRBV2
cdr3_aa: CASGGRESPPETQYF
cdr3_nt: TGTGCCAGCGGAGGTCGGGAGTCTCCCCCAGAGACCCAGTACTTC

d_call: NA
j_call: TRBJ1-5
clone_size: once
v_call: TRBV15
cdr3_aa: CATSRDQGGGQPQHF
cdr3_nt: TGTGCCACCAGCAGAGATCAGGGTGGTGGTCAGCCCCAGCATTTT

d_call: TRBD1
j_call: TRBJ1-1
clone_size: NA
v_call: TRBV29-1
cdr3_aa: CSVNRGMNTEAFF
cdr3_nt: TGCAGCGTTAACAGGGGAATGAACACTGAAGCTTTCTTT